The 8 T cell receptor beta chains listed next were all sequenced from one sample in a study of vaccination and CD4 T cells after COVID-19. Treatment reported: roughly 11-day PBMC culture with coronavirus spike peptide pools or control peptides (ViraFEST assay). Samples of CD4+ T cells were obtained from the unexposed donor before the COVID-19 pandemic (2011-2018). At the Johns Hopkins FTIC core, DNA taken from cultured CD4+ T cells was sequenced by way of the Oncomine TCR Beta short-read assay. Using the QIAamp micro DNA kit, genomic DNA was extracted from the CD4+ T cells that had been cultured. One entry per CDR3 protein, called by TCRdb with MiXCR from the PCR reads. The sample contains 8,000 or so distinct CDR3 sequences, roughly 32% of which appear only once. Antigens of these TCRs are unknown. Material: CD4+ T cells from blood, cultured in vitro. All receptors derive from a human donor in good health.

This clonotype rates as medium-sized. The chain carries TRBV20-1 and TRBJ1-6; no reliable D call. CDR1 is DFQATT and CDR2 is SNEGSKA in the germline V gene (reference sequence). This CDR3 has 15 amino acids. The V gene lost 0 bases and the J gene lost 0 bases, with 6 bases spanning the gap. The CDR3 sequence is CSARDTSSYNSPLHF. The CDR3 DNA is TGCAGTGCTAGAGACACCAGCTCCTATAATTCACCCCTCCACTTT.

This sequence joins TRBV28 and TRBJ2-3; 10 bases agree with TRBD1. The CDR3 is 14 residues long. Germline loops: CDR1 MDHEN, CDR2 SYDVKM. V dropped 8 bases and J dropped 6; count of bases not matched to a gene: 8. The CDR3 bases are TGTGCCAGCCGACGGACAGGGGGGGGTGATACGCAGTATTTT. Protein: CASRRTGGGDTQYF. Full variable domain (rest looked up from reference TRBV28 and TRBJ2-3): DVKVTQSSRYLVKRTGEKVFLECVQDMDHENMFWYRQDPGLGLRLIYFSYDVKMKEKGDIPEGYSVSREKKERFSLILESASTNQTSMYLCASRRTGGGDTQYFGPGTRLTVL.

This clonotype counts as medium-sized (0.01 to 0.1%). The chain has TRBV21-1 and TRBJ2-7; the D call TRBD1 from the table was never checked on the DNA. TRBV21-1 is classified as a pseudogene. This CDR3 comprises 16 residues. CDR3 nucleotide sequence: TGTGCCAGCAGCAAAGGGGGACAGGGTCACTCCTACGAGCAGTACTTC. Translation gives CASSKGGQGHSYEQYF.

There are a few counts of this clonotype. The gene calls are TRBV7-2 and TRBJ2-1; possibly TRBD1 for D (6 bases). The CDR3 is made up of 13 amino acids. Trimming left V 4 bases short and J 8 bases short, with 12 bases between. Germline CDR1 SGHTA, CDR2 FQGNSA. The CDR3 reads CASSSRGYDEQFF. The CDR3 nucleotides are TGTGCCAGCAGCTCGAGGGGGTATGATGAGCAGTTCTTC.

The rearrangement joins TRBV20-1 to TRBJ2-1; perhaps TRBD2 as D (6 bases). The V end lost 0 bases, the J end lost 13 bases, and 10 bases lay between the germline ends. Germline CDR1 is DFQATT and CDR2 is SNEGSKA (reference sequence). This CDR3 region has 11 residues. As DNA, the CDR3 is TGCAGTGCTAGAGAGAACGGGGGTCAGTTCTTC. Residues: CSARENGGQFF.

The table lists this clonotype with a few counts. The genes are TRBV30 and TRBJ1-2, with TRBD1 identical over 9 bases. After removal of 3 bases from V and 3 bases from J, the junction contained 8 bases not matched to a gene. Germline V lookup: CDR1 GTSNPN, CDR2 SVGIG (reference sequence). The CDR3 consists of 15 residues. The CDR3 here is CAWRMGQGVDYGYTF. In DNA, the CDR3 is TGTGCCTGGAGAATGGGACAGGGAGTAGACTATGGCTACACCTTC.

This clonotype is labeled large. The chain uses TRBV25-1 and TRBJ1-2; tentative D call: TRBD1 (5 bases). Trimming shortened V by 0 bases and J by 3 bases, and 8 bases separated the two germline ends. The CDR3 runs 14 residues. Germline CDR1 reads MGHDK; CDR2 reads SYGVNS. Written as DNA, the CDR3 is TGTGCCAGCAGTGAATATGGGGGACACTATGGCTACACCTTC. Its translation: CASSEYGGHYGYTF.

The chain combines TRBV29-1 with TRBJ2-1; weak D call: TRBD1 (6 bases). V dropped 5 bases and J dropped 4 bases, with 15 bases sitting between them. The CDR3 totals 14 residues. Looked up from germline, CDR1 is SQVTM and CDR2 is ANQGSEA. The DNA for the CDR3 is TGCAGCGTTATGGTCAACAGGGATTACAATGAGCAGTTCTTC. It translates to CSVMVNRDYNEQFF.